The clone carrying this T cell receptor beta chain was recorded at least ten times. CDR3 length: 14 amino acids. Germline CDR1 is SNHLY and CDR2 is FYNNEI. The germline V and J ends were trimmed by 0 bases and 0 bases, with 3 bases remaining between them. The data are from a study of Graves' ophthalmopathy and Graves' hyperthyroidism. Amplification of the TCR beta CDR3 regions used RNA transcripts (as template). RT-PCR was first run with HTBI primers, then multiplex PCR in a second round. TCRdb analysed the multiplex PCR reads with MiXCR anew, one entry per CDR3 protein. The repertoire holds about 370,000 distinct CDR3 sequences, approximately 17% seen once, with roughly 2.3% in the top ten.

The receptor comes from an adult woman with stable Graves' hyperthyroidism. The sequenced sample consisted of peripheral blood. The V call is TRBV2, the J call TRBJ2-4; D remains unclear. The CDR3 coding sequence is TGTGCCAGCAGTGAAGCGCGAGCCAAAAACATTCAGTACTTC. Protein product: CASSEARAKNIQYF.